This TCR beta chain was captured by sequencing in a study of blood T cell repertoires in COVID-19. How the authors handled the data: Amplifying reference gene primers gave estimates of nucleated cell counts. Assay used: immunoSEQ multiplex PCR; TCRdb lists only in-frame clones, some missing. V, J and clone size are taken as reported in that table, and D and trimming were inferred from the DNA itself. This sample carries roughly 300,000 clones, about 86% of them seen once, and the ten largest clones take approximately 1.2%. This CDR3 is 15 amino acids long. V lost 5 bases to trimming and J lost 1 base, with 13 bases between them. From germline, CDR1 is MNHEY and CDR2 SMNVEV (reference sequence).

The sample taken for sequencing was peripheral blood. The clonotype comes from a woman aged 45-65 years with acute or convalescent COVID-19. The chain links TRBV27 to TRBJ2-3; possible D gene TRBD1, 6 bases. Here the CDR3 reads CASSTPGTRTDTQYF. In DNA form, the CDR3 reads TGTGCCAGCAGTACCCCCGGGACACGCACAGATACGCAGTATTTT.